Presented here are 18 T cell receptor beta chains from one specimen sequenced in a study of blood T cells in healthy people across ages. For the second PCR, which ran for 7 to 11 cycles, a sample-barcoded 5' primer and a J-beta primer mix were used. TCRdb reprocessed the 5' RACE reads with MiXCR, giving one entry per CDR3 protein. The sample carries some 1.1 million distinct CDR3 sequences, around two fifths recorded once. Sequenced: blood. These receptors all come from a man in his late teens or twenties in good health.

This clonotype came up a few times. V and J are TRBV10-3 and TRBJ1-4; D gene uncertain. V shed 0 bases and J shed 3 bases, with 8 bases lying between them. Germline-derived CDR1 and CDR2 are ENHRY and SYGVKD. CDR3 length equals 15 residues. CDR3 sequence: CAISESGASNEKLFF. The DNA for the CDR3 is TGTGCCATCAGTGAGTCGGGTGCGTCTAATGAAAAACTGTTTTTT.

In its sample, this clonotype was seen a few times. The chain couples TRBV5-4 to TRBJ2-2, with D possibly being TRBD2 (6 bases). In germline, CDR1 is SGHNT, CDR2 YYREEE (reference sequence). The germline V and J ends were trimmed by 0 bases and 0 bases, with 9 bases remaining between them. The CDR3 contains 16 residues. The CDR3 protein is CASSLDPGANTGELFF. The CDR3 nucleotides are TGTGCCAGCAGCTTGGACCCGGGGGCGAACACCGGGGAGCTGTTTTTT.

Worth noting for this clonotype: The junction differs from germline at one of its ends, possibly a read error. The chain carries TRBV12-3 or TRBV12-4 and TRBJ1-1; 8 bases align to TRBD1. The CDR3 is 15 residues long. The CDR3 is CASSFLQGENTETFF. The CDR3, as DNA: TGTGCCAGCAGTTTCTTACAGGGGGAGAACACTGAAACTTTCTTT.

The chain carries TRBV5-6 and TRBJ1-5; 7 positions match TRBD1. Germline-derived CDR1 and CDR2 are SGHDT and YYEEEE. The CDR3 is made up of 15 amino acids. V lost 0 bases to trimming and J lost 6 bases; unmatched junction nucleotides: 6. The CDR3 is CASSLGGRGVQPQHF. The CDR3 DNA sequence: TGTGCCAGCAGCTTGGGTGGCAGGGGGGTTCAGCCCCAGCATTTT.

The rearrangement joins TRBV20-1 to TRBJ2-4; 7 positions agree with TRBD1. The CDR3 has 12 amino acids. The V and J ends lost 3 bases and 13 bases, in that order; junction bases with no gene match: 9. CDR1 and CDR2 from the germline V gene are DFQATT and SNEGSKA (reference sequence). CDR3 coding DNA: TGCAGTGCTAGCGCCGGGACAGAACTACAGTACTTC. Amino acid sequence: CSASAGTELQYF.

Only a few counts were recorded for this clonotype. The CDR3 DNA is TGTGCCAGCAGCTTAGAAGGACGGTACCAAGAGACCCAGTACTTC. It yields the protein CASSLEGRYQETQYF. V and J are TRBV5-5 and TRBJ2-5; D is undetermined. CDR1 and CDR2 from the germline V gene are SGHKS and YYEKEE (reference sequence). The CDR3 totals 15 residues. V lost 2 bases and J 0 bases, leaving 11 bases between the germline ends.

V gene TRBV20-1 combines with J gene TRBJ2-5, with 8 bases fitting TRBD2. After removal of 1 base from V and 2 bases from J, the junction contained 6 bases not matched to a gene. Germline CDR1 DFQATT, CDR2 SNEGSKA (reference sequence). The CDR3 is 15 amino acids. CDR3 amino acids: CSARGVAGPQETQYF. CDR3 coding DNA: TGCAGTGCTAGAGGGGTAGCGGGACCTCAAGAGACCCAGTACTTC.

The chain has TRBV28 and TRBJ2-3; D may be TRBD1 or TRBD2 (6 bases each). Between the trimmed V and J ends, which lost 3 bases and 0 bases, there was a span of 16 bases. Germline V gene data show CDR1 as MDHEN and CDR2 as SYDVKM. The CDR3 contains 17 residues. The CDR3: CASSLRPGALSTDTQYF. Written as DNA, the CDR3 is TGTGCCAGCAGTTTGCGTCCGGGGGCGCTGAGCACAGATACGCAGTATTTT.

In this sample, this clonotype turned up a few times. This chain connects TRBV7-9 to TRBJ1-5, with D hard to call. Germline CDR1 and CDR2: SEHNR and FQNEAQ (reference sequence). The CDR3 consists of 13 residues. Between the trimmed V and J ends, which lost 5 bases and 4 bases, there was a span of 9 bases. This chain's CDR3 is CASSATGNQPQHF. In nucleotides, the CDR3 is TGTGCCAGCAGCGCGACCGGAAATCAGCCCCAGCATTTT.

The V and J genes are TRBV15 and TRBJ1-4; TRBD1 agrees at 8 bases. Germline-derived CDR1 and CDR2 are LNHNV and YYDKDF (reference sequence). This CDR3 has 14 amino acids. The ends lost 3 bases at V and 6 bases at J; junction bases unmatched: 3. Here the CDR3 DNA reads TGTGCCACCAGCAGCTCAGGGGGCGATGAAAAACTGTTTTTT. It is translated as CATSSSGGDEKLFF.

The V call is TRBV6-2 or TRBV6-3, the J call TRBJ2-7; tentative D call: TRBD1 (6 bases). Per the germline V gene, CDR1 is MNHEY and CDR2 is SVGEGT. Trimming stripped 5 bases from V and 0 bases from J, with 14 bases between. The CDR3 has 15 residues. The CDR3 DNA follows: TGTGCCAGCAGTCCTTTCCGGGACACCTCCTACGAGCAGTACTTC. This codes for CASSPFRDTSYEQYF.

This clonotype came up a few times. The chain is built from TRBV20-1 and TRBJ1-1, with a tentative D call TRBD1 (6 bases). CDR3 size: 14 residues. Trimming stripped 6 bases from V and 4 bases from J, with 18 bases between. Germline V gene sequence: CDR1 DFQATT, CDR2 SNEGSKA (reference sequence). This CDR3 reads CSAQGMGIGTEAFF. CDR3 nucleotide sequence: TGCAGTGCCCAGGGGATGGGGATTGGCACTGAAGCTTTCTTT.

As to this clonotype: The junction and the germline gene differ at one end; a read error may be behind it. The J gene is TRBJ1-1, the V gene TRBV30, with D hard to call. The CDR3 length is 13 residues. Germline CDR1 GTSNPN, CDR2 SVGIG (reference sequence). Here the CDR3 reads CAWGVGKYTEAFF. The CDR3 DNA is TGTGCCTGGGGTGTGGGGAAATACACTGAAGCTTTCTTT.

This clonotype was observed many times. The chain employs TRBV7-2 and TRBJ1-4, with a weak D call TRBD1 (6 bases). V lost 3 bases and J 1 base, leaving 15 bases between the germline ends. Per the germline V gene, CDR1 is SGHTA and CDR2 is FQGNSA. The CDR3 sequence is 17 residues long. This CDR3 is CASSFLRGQGTNEKLFF. CDR3 nucleotides: TGTGCCAGCAGCTTTCTCAGGGGCCAAGGAACTAATGAAAAACTGTTTTTT.

Worth noting for this clonotype: This may come from a read error, since a much larger clone is one base off. CDR3 residues: CASSAAGQNTEAFF. In nucleotides, the CDR3 is TGTGCCAGCAGTGCGGCCGGACAGAACACTGAAGCTTTCTTT. The V and J genes are TRBV6-2 or TRBV6-3 and TRBJ1-1; TRBD1 might be the D (5 bases). The V end lost 5 bases, the J end lost 1 base, and 11 bases lay between the germline ends. The CDR3 totals 14 residues. The germline V gene encodes CDR1 MNHEY and CDR2 SVGEGT.

This clonotype was found once. Compared with germline, one end of the junction differs, possibly owing to a read error. The chain uses TRBV12-3 or TRBV12-4 and TRBJ1-5; D might be TRBD1 (6 bases). The CDR3 consists of 14 residues. CDR3 sequence reads: CACSLGGNGQPQHF. The CDR3 DNA reads TGTGCCTGCAGTTTAGGGGGAAATGGTCAGCCCCAGCATTTT.

This clonotype turned up a few times. The V gene is TRBV3-1, the J gene TRBJ1-5; D not resolved. This CDR3 region has 14 residues. CDR1 is LGHDT, CDR2 YNNKEL, per germline (reference sequence). Trimming shortened V by 1 base and J by 3 bases, and 7 bases separated the two germline ends. CDR3 amino acids: CASSQARNNQPQHF. DNA of the CDR3: TGTGCCAGCAGCCAAGCACGGAACAATCAGCCCCAGCATTTT.

The V gene is TRBV15, the J gene TRBJ2-1; 7 nucleotides agree with TRBD1. In germline, CDR1 is LNHNV, CDR2 YYDKDF (reference sequence). V shed 8 bases, J shed 4 bases, and the junction held 8 bases outside the gene matches. The CDR3 length is 14 residues. CDR3 loop: CATSIGQEYNEQFF. The CDR3 DNA follows: TGTGCCACCTCGATCGGACAGGAGTACAATGAGCAGTTCTTC. The whole variable domain, remainder taken from reference TRBV15 and TRBJ2-1, is DAMVIQNPRYQVTQFGKPVTLSCSQTLNHNVMYWYQQKSSQAPKLLFHYYDKDFNNEADTPDNFQSRRPNTSFCFLDIRSPGLGDTAMYLCATSIGQEYNEQFFGPGTRLTVL.